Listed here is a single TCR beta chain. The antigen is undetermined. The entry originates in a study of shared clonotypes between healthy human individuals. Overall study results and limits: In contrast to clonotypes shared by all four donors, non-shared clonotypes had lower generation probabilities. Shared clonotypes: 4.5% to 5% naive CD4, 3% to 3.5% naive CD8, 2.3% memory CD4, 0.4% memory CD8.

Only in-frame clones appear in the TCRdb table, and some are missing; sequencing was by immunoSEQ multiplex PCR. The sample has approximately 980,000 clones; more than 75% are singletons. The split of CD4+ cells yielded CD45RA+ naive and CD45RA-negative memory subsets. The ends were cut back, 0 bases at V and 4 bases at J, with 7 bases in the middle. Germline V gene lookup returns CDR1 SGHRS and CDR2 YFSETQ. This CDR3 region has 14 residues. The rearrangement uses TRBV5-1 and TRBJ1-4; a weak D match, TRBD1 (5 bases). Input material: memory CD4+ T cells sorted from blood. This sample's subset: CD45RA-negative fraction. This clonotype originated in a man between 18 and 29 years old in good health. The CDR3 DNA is TGCGCCAGCAGCTTGGACGGGGGTAATGAAAAACTGTTTTTT. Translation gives CASSLDGGNEKLFF.